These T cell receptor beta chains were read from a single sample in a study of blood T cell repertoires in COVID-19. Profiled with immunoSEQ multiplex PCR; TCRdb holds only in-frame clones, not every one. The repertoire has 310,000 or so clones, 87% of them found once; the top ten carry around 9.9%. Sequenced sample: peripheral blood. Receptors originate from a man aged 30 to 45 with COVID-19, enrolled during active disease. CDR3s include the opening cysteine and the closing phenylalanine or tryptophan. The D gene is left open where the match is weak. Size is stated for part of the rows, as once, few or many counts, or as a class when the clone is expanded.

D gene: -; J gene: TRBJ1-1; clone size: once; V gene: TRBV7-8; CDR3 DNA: TGTGCCAGCCGTATAGGGGGCACTGAAGCTTTCTTT; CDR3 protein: CASRIGGTEAFF
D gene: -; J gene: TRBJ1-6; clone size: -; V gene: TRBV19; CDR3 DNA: TGTGCCAGTAACCGCGGGGTCCGAGATAATTCACCCCTCCACTTT; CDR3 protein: CASNRGVRDNSPLHF
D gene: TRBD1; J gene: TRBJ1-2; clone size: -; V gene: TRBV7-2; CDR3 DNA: TGTGCCAGCAGCCTGCTCTCAGGGGGTGGCTACACCTTC; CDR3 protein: CASSLLSGGGYTF
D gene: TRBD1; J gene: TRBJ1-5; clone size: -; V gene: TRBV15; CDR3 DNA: TGTGCCACCAGCAGAGACAGGGGGCTAAGGGGCAATCAGCCCCAGCATTTT; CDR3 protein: CATSRDRGLRGNQPQHF
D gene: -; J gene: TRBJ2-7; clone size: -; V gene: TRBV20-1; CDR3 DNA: TGCAGTGGGGGGGTGCTATACGAGCAGTACTTC; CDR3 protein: CSGGVLYEQYF
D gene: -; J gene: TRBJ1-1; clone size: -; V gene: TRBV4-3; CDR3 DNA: TGCGCCAGCAGCCATTTTCCCACGGGAGGGGAAACTGAAGCTTTCTTT; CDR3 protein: CASSHFPTGGETEAFF
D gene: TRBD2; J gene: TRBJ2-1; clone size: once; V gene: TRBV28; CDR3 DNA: TGTGCCAGCAGTTTCCACAGTTGGACTAGCGGGATTGATGAGCAGTTCTTC; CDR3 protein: CASSFHSWTSGIDEQFF
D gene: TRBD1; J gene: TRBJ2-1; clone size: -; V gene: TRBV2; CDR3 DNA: TGTGCCAGCAGGTACGGACAGGGGACTTACAATGAGCAGTTCTTC; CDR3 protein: CASRYGQGTYNEQFF
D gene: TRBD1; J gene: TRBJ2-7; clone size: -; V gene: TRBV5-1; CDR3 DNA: TGCGCCAGCAGTTCCGGGACAGACTACGAGCAGTACTTC; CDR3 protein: CASSSGTDYEQYF
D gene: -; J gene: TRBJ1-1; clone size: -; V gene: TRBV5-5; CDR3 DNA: TGTGCCAGCAGCTTGGGTGGGGCGCGAACTGAAGCTTTCTTT; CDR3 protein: CASSLGGARTEAFF
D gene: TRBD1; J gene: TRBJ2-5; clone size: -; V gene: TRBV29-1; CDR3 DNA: TGCAGCGTTGGGGGACAGGGGGGCCAAGAGACCCAGTACTTC; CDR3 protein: CSVGGQGGQETQYF
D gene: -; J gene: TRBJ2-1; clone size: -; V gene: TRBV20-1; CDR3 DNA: TGCAGTGCTAGTGGAACCGGGACAGAGCAGTTCTTC; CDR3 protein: CSASGTGTEQFF
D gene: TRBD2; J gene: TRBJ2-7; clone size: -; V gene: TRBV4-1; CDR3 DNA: TGCGCCAGCAGCCAAGTCGGGGGGGATGAGCAGTACTTC; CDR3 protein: CASSQVGGDEQYF
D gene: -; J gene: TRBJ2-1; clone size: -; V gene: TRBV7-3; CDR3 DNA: TGTGCCAGCAGCTTAAGAGGGGGTGAGCAGTTCTTC; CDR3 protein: CASSLRGGEQFF
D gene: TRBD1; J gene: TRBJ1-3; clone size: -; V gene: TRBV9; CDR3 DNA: TGTGCCAGCAGCAATAGCAGGGGGGCAAACTCTGGAAACACCATATATTTT; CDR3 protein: CASSNSRGANSGNTIYF
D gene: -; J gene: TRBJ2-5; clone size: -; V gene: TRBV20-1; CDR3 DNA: TGCAGTGCTAGTCTATCGGGGAAAGAGACCCAGTACTTC; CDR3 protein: CSASLSGKETQYF
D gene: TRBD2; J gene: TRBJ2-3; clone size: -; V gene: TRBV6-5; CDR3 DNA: TGTGCCAGCAGAGGACTAGCGGGGGGCCTTACGCAGTATTTT; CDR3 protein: CASRGLAGGLTQYF
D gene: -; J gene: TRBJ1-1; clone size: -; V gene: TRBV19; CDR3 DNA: TGTGCCAGTAGTACAGCAGGGGTGACTGAAGCTTTCTTT; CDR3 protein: CASSTAGVTEAFF
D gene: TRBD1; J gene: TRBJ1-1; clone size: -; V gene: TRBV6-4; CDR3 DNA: TGTGCCAGCAGTGACACATATTCCGAGGACAGGGCAGGCACTGAAGCTTTCTTT; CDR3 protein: CASSDTYSEDRAGTEAFF
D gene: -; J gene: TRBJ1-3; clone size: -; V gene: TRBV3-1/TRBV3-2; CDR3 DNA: TGTGCCAGCAGCTGGAGCTCTGGAAACACCATATATTTT; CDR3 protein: CASSWSSGNTIYF
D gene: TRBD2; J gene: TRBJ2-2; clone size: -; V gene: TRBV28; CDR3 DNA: TGTGCCAGCAGTTTAAAATACCGGGGACTAGCGGGAGTATATACCGGGGAGCTGTTTTTT; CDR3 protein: CASSLKYRGLAGVYTGELFF
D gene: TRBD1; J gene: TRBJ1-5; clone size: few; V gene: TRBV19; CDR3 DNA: TGTGCCAGTAGTATAAGGACAGGGGGAACATTCAATCAGCCCCAGCATTTT; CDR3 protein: CASSIRTGGTFNQPQHF
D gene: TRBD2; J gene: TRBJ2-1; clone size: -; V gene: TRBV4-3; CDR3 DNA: TGCGCCAGCAGCCAAGTATTAGGACTAGCGGGAGATGAGCAGTTCTTC; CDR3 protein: CASSQVLGLAGDEQFF
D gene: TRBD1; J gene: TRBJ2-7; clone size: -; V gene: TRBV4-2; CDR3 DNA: TGTGCCAGCAGCCAAGATCAGGGGGCCGGCTCCTACGAGCAGTACTTC; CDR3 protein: CASSQDQGAGSYEQYF
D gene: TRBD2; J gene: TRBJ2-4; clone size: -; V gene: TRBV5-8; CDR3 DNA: TGTGCCAGCAGCTTGGCGACGACTAGCTTCTTC; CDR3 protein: CASSLATTSFF
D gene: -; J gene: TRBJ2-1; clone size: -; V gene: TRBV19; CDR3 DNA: TGTGCCAGTAGTAAGGGGTTCGGCTGGTACAATGAGCAGTTCTTC; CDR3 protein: CASSKGFGWYNEQFF
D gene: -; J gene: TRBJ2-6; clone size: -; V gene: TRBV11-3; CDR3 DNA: TGTGCCAGCAGCGAACAGGGAGCTGGGGCCAACGTCCTGACTTTC; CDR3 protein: CASSEQGAGANVLTF
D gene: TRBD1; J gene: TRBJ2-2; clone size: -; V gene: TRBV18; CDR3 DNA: TGTGCCAGCTCACAATTCGGCGCCGAGAGGGGGCGGGACACCGGGGAGCTGTTTTTT; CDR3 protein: CASSQFGAERGRDTGELFF
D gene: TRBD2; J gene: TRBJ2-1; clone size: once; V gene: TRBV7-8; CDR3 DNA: TGTGCCAGCAGCTTAGTCCAGCGGGGGGGCCAAAGCAATGAGCAGTTCTTC; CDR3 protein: CASSLVQRGGQSNEQFF
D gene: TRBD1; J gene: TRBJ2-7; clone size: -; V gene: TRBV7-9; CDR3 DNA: TGTGCCAGCAGCTTAACGCGTGGACAGGGGGCTTACGAGCAGTACTTC; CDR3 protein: CASSLTRGQGAYEQYF
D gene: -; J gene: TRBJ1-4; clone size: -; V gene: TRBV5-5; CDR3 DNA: TGTGCCAGCAGTACCGGGACTACGGGGGAAAAACTGTTTTTT; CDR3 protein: CASSTGTTGEKLFF